This T cell receptor beta chain was obtained from a study of blood T cells in healthy people across ages (dated by TCRdb to the mid-2010s). Study-wide context: In model experiments, template switching captured roughly one uniquely barcoded TCR beta cDNA molecule for every two T cells. Using deep sequencing normalized with unique cDNA molecular identifiers, the study measured how TCR beta repertoire diversity changes with age. Four age groups were formed from the donors: young (average roughly 15 years), middle-aged (just under 40), aged (around 68) and long-lived (82). Donors of different ages were randomly distributed across sequencing lanes to avoid experimental bias. The study analyzed two additional independent replicas of 1 million unique cDNA reads from the same blood draw for two donors, one aged 18 to 30 and one aged 80 or older. On the study overall, not on this receptor specifically: As age increased, observed TCR beta diversity per million T cells dropped in a roughly linear way, and a significant reduction was already evident by age roughly 40. Compared with the aged group, the long-lived group had more naive CD4+ T cells, fewer expanded clones and increased TCR diversity, suggesting age selection. Donor CMV infection status was unknown, potentially confounding age-related changes in expanded clonotypes. Estimates of total diversity based on one million sequenced T cells were regarded as lower bounds and as underestimates. Because profiling used bulk unsorted PBMCs, naive and antigen-experienced compartments could not be compared conclusively. There was a strong correlation between observed TCR beta diversity and the percentage of naive T cells measured by flow cytometry.

Trimming removed 4 bases from V and 6 bases from J, leaving 12 bases between the germline ends. Reading from cysteine to phenylalanine, the CDR3 counts 13 amino acids. Just the 39-base CDR3 DNA is kept, in frame starting at base 1. Taken from the germline V gene, the CDR1 and CDR2 loops are LGHNA and YNFKEQ. This clonotype occurred a few times. No antigen is known for it. It has no much larger one-base neighbor in the sample; base qualities were not kept. Donors were about 36 systemically healthy Caucasian individuals from Russia aged about 6 to 100 years. Roughly 11 milliliters of peripheral blood were drawn from each donor into EDTA-treated Vacutainer tubes. Ficoll-Paque density-gradient centrifugation was used to isolate PBMCs, with at least 6.5 million obtained per sample. Trizol reagent was used to extract total RNA from PBMCs, with at least 6 micrograms per sample. For every donor, flow cytometry on a PBMC aliquot measured the percentage of naive CD45RAhigh/CD27high T cells.

Receptor amplification or capture employed 5' RACE. TCRdb lists the instrument as Illumina HiSeq 2500. A second roughly 7 to 11 cycle PCR used a sample-barcoded 5' primer and a J-beta primer mix. A template-switch 5' adaptor carrying 12 random nucleotides introduced a unique molecular identifier onto each TCR beta cDNA molecule. Each sample yielded at least 2.5 million CDR3-containing paired-end reads. First-strand cDNA was synthesized from all RNA with the Mint cDNA synthesis kit, primed by a TRBC-specific oligonucleotide. Following uracil-DNA glycosylase treatment, a first 18-cycle PCR with universal primers M1SS and BC2_uni_R was performed on all cDNA. Regarding the original processing steps: Normalization of each sample was performed by random selection of 1 million high-quality reads, each carrying a distinct molecular identifier. Instead of being binned into consensus sequences, reads with shared molecular identifiers were discarded. MiTCR, run with a Q25 quality threshold and the strictest error-elimination algorithm, handled CDR3 identification, clonotype clustering and error correction. A nonparametric unseen species model with Euler transformation was used to estimate lower-bound total TCR beta diversity. TCRdb reanalyzed the raw reads on its own, using fastp at Q25 for trimming and MiXCR for clone calling, and kept in-frame beta chains. Rows with one shared CDR3 protein collapse into an entry with the most common genes and DNA. The authors' filters were not applied to this entry. This sample lists about 2 million distinct CDR3 sequences; about 50% were detected once. The ten largest account for roughly 2% of the sample.

Sequencing was carried out using blood. The clonotype originates from a woman between 40 and 50 years old in good health. The chain links TRBV4-2 with TRBJ1-2; no D segment can be confidently identified. The CDR3 has the sequence CASSPRLKDGYTF. The sequenced DNA is TGTGCCAGCAGCCCGCGGCTTAAAGATGGCTACACCTTC.